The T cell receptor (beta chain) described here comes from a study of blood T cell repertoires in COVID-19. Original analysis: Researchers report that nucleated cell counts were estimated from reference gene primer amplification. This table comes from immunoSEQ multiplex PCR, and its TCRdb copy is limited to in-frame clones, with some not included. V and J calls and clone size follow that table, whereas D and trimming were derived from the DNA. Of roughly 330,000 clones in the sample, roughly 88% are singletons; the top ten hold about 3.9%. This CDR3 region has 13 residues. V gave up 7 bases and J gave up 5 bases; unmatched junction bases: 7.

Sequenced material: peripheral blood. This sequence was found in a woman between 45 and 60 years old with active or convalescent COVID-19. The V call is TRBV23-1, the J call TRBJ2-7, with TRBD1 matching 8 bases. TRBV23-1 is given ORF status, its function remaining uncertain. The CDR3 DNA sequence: TGCGCCAGCACCGACAGGGGTAGCGACGAGCAGTACTTC. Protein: CASTDRGSDEQYF.